This T cell receptor beta chain was observed in a study of OX40 agonist ivuxolimab in advanced cancers. Repertoires were generated with immunoSEQ multiplex PCR, while TCRdb's copy carries only in-frame clones and drops some. The sample shows roughly 80,000 clones, about nine tenths of them seen only once. Only a few counts were recorded for this clone. This TCR derives from an adult with an advanced solid tumor such as melanoma, head and neck, liver or kidney cancer. The sample was CD4+ or CD8+ T cells sorted from blood, taken in a trial of the OX40 agonist ivuxolimab.

CDR3 in amino acids: CASSYRGHYGYTF. CDR3 coding DNA: TGTGCCAGCAGTTACAGGGGTCACTATGGCTACACCTTC. The chain recombines TRBV28 with TRBJ1-2, with 7 nucleotides matching TRBD1. With V trimmed by 4 bases and J by 3 bases, 2 bases remained unmatched. The V gene's germline CDR1 is MDHEN and CDR2 SYDVKM. This CDR3 is built from 13 residues.